This TCR beta chain derives from a study of cytomegalovirus exposure and HLA in healthy donors. Findings and limits, study-wide: After further analysis at a later stage, 16,951 TCR beta sequences were associated with HLA alleles at 0.05 false discovery rate. Confirmation in vitro established that three CMV-associated chains were specific for CMV antigens. According to a later analysis, donors in an Asian-associated ancestry cluster reportedly had fewer N-insertions than the roughly 670-donor mean.

J lost 0 bases, V lost 4 bases, and 11 bases had no gene match. CDR1 SGDLS and CDR2 YYNGEE come from the germline V gene. This CDR3 contains 17 residues. A remark on this clone: The antigen is not known.

Amplification used 60 Vbeta primers and 13 Jbeta primers. Sequencing was performed with immunoSEQ multiplex PCR; in TCRdb, only in-frame clones are kept and a portion is missing. The table lists 270,000 or so clones, around 90% of them singletons, with about 1.7% in the top ten. The sequence came from a girl aged 2 to 9 in good health and CMV-seronegative. Sequencing was done on a sample of PBMCs. The J gene is TRBJ2-3, the V gene TRBV9; 7 nucleotides align to TRBD2. The CDR3 reads CASSLPRGDRSTDTQYF. CDR3 DNA sequence: TGTGCCAGCAGCCTCCCCCGGGGGGACCGCAGCACAGATACGCAGTATTTT.